These 21 T cell receptor beta chains came from one sample sequenced in a study of T cell changes during pregnancy in multiple sclerosis. Libraries were prepared by immunoSEQ multiplex PCR; TCRdb keeps only in-frame clonotypes and omits some of them. The table shows 40,000 to 60,000 clones, with approximately 94% occurring only once. Sequenced here: CD8+ T cells from peripheral blood mononuclear cells, sampled before pregnancy. The receptor source for this set is a female donor with multiple sclerosis, enrolled in a pregnancy study.

The chain has TRBV2 and TRBJ2-2, with 10 bases aligning to TRBD2. Germline CDR1 and CDR2: SNHLY and FYNNEI. The ends lost 9 bases at V and 0 bases at J; junction bases unmatched: 7. This CDR3 spans 16 amino acids. The CDR3 DNA is TGTGCCAGGACCGGGACTAGCGTATCGAACACCGGGGAGCTGTTTTTT. Its protein product is CARTGTSVSNTGELFF.

The V gene is TRBV29-1, the J gene TRBJ1-1; tentative D call: TRBD1 (6 bases). V gave up 8 bases and J gave up 4 bases, with 11 bases separating them. Germline loops: CDR1 SQVTM, CDR2 ANQGSEA. The CDR3 contains 11 residues. In DNA form, the CDR3 reads TGCAGCCTTAGGACAGCCACTGAAGCTTTCTTT. Translation: CSLRTATEAFF.

This chain uses TRBV2 with TRBJ2-1; 12 nucleotides agree with TRBD2. J gave up 7 bases and V 8 bases, and 12 bases lay outside the gene matches. The length of the CDR3 is 16 residues. Germline V gene lookup returns CDR1 SNHLY and CDR2 FYNNEI. The CDR3 region has the DNA TGTGCCAGCTCCCAGATGGGACTAGCGGGTCAGAATGAGCAGTTCTTC. Encoded protein: CASSQMGLAGQNEQFF.

The J gene is TRBJ1-1, the V gene TRBV4-1; 9 nucleotides match TRBD1. Germline CDR1 reads MGHRA; CDR2 reads YSYEKL. The CDR3 consists of 17 residues. The V gene end was trimmed by 3 bases and the J gene end by 4 bases; junction bases not matched to a gene: 12. CDR3 nucleotides: TGCGCCAGCAGCCAGAAGCCCGGGACAGGGAGATCCACTGAAGCTTTCTTT. Protein product: CASSQKPGTGRSTEAFF.

The genes are TRBV7-2 and TRBJ1-5; no definite D call. Trimming took 2 bases from V and 3 from J, leaving 14 bases between them. The germline V gene encodes CDR1 SGHTA and CDR2 FQGNSA. The CDR3 is made up of 16 amino acids. Here the CDR3 reads CASSLIVAGLNQPQHF. DNA for the CDR3: TGTGCCAGCAGCTTAATCGTCGCAGGTCTCAATCAGCCCCAGCATTTT.

The CDR3 sequence is CASSLRGPGELFF. The CDR3 coding sequence is TGCGCCAGCAGCTTGCGAGGGCCCGGGGAGCTGTTTTTT. The chain couples TRBV5-1 to TRBJ2-2; tentatively, D is TRBD2 (5 bases). V was trimmed by 1 base and J by 6 bases, leaving 7 bases between them. CDR1 SGHRS and CDR2 YFSETQ come from the germline V gene. The CDR3 contains 13 residues.

This CDR3 is CASSGQGYGYTF. Written as DNA, the CDR3 is TGTGCCAGCAGTGGACAAGGCTATGGCTACACCTTC. The rearrangement links TRBV5-6 to TRBJ1-2, with D possibly being TRBD1 (5 bases). V was pared by 5 bases and J by 4 bases, with 9 bases between. Germline lookup yields CDR1 SGHDT and CDR2 YYEEEE. The CDR3 consists of 12 residues.

The rearrangement joins TRBV5-1 to TRBJ1-2, with TRBD1 identical over 9 bases. With 4 bases clipped from V and 1 base from J, the junction kept 11 bases outside the gene matches. The CDR3 runs to 17 residues. CDR1 and CDR2 (germline): SGHRS, YFSETQ. CDR3 bases: TGCGCCAGCAGCGGTTCCGGGACAGGGCGATTTAACTATGGCTACACCTTC. It yields the protein CASSGSGTGRFNYGYTF.

This clone was seen just once. This chain connects TRBV14 to TRBJ2-7, with TRBD1 as a possible D gene (6 bases). The CDR3 covers 13 residues. Germline V gene sequence: CDR1 SGHDN, CDR2 FVKESK. V dropped 6 bases and J dropped 3 bases, with 12 bases sitting between them. The CDR3 DNA reads TGTGCCAGCAGACCGACAGGTAGCTACGAGCAGTACTTC. Translating it yields CASRPTGSYEQYF.

In DNA, the CDR3 is TGTGCCAGCAGCGTAGGGGGGAGGGCGTCCTCCTACGAGCAGTACTTC. Protein product: CASSVGGRASSYEQYF. The rearrangement uses TRBV9 and TRBJ2-7; 7 bases match TRBD2. CDR1 is SGDLS, CDR2 YYNGEE, per germline. This CDR3 has 16 residues. V lost 0 bases, J lost 0 bases, and 6 bases stayed unmatched.

This rearrangement joins TRBV27 to TRBJ2-7; tentatively, D is TRBD2 (6 bases). V was cut by 5 bases and J by 5 bases, with 16 bases left in between. The germline V gene has CDR1 MNHEY and CDR2 SMNVEV (reference sequence). This CDR3 contains 14 residues. The CDR3 loop is CASSPKPGRHEQYF. The CDR3 DNA reads TGTGCCAGCAGTCCGAAACCAGGGAGGCACGAGCAGTACTTC.

The rearrangement links TRBV11-3 to TRBJ2-1; TRBD2 matches 12 bases. Trimming took 5 bases from V and 3 from J; bases not matched to a gene: 5. This CDR3 region has 16 residues. From germline, CDR1 is SGHNT and CDR2 YENEEA. CDR3 nucleotides: TGTGCCAGCAGCCCCCGGACTAGCGGGGACTACAATGAGCAGTTCTTC. This codes for CASSPRTSGDYNEQFF.

V and J are TRBV9 and TRBJ2-1; TRBD2 matches 12 bases. After removal of 2 bases from V and 7 bases from J, the junction contained 1 base not matched to a gene. This CDR3 spans 14 amino acids. Germline V gene data show CDR1 as SGDLS and CDR2 as YYNGEE. The CDR3 DNA is TGTGCCAGCAGCGTCACTAGCGGGAGGAATGAGCAGTTCTTC. Protein sequence: CASSVTSGRNEQFF.

This clone was counted only a few times. The chain carries TRBV5-5 and TRBJ1-2, with a possible D match to TRBD1 (5 bases). Trimming took off 4 bases at V and 7 bases at J, with 20 bases between the two ends. The CDR3 runs to 15 residues. Looked up from germline, CDR1 is SGHKS and CDR2 is YYEKEE (reference sequence). The CDR3 nucleotides read TGTGCCAGCAGCCTCCATTCCGCAGGGACTGCTGGCTACACCTTC. Translated, it gives CASSLHSAGTAGYTF.

The V call is TRBV5-1, the J call TRBJ2-7; 7 bases map to TRBD1. The CDR3 is 14 amino acids. With 2 bases clipped from V and 1 base from J, the junction kept 3 bases outside the gene matches. Germline-derived CDR1 and CDR2 are SGHRS and YFSETQ. CDR3: CASSFTGESYEQYF. CDR3 nucleotides: TGCGCCAGCAGCTTTACAGGGGAGTCCTACGAGCAGTACTTC.

The chain joins TRBV27 to TRBJ2-7; D gene uncertain. The V and J ends lost 6 bases and 1 base respectively, with 4 bases between them. The CDR3 covers 11 residues. Germline values: CDR1 MNHEY, CDR2 SMNVEV (reference sequence). This CDR3 reads CASRLSYEQYF. The CDR3 region has the DNA TGTGCCAGCAGACTTTCCTACGAGCAGTACTTC.

A note on this clone: Within the sample, other DNA sequences also encode this same CDR3. J is TRBJ2-7 and V is TRBV7-8; tentatively, D is TRBD2 (6 bases). The ends were cut back, 5 bases at V and 3 bases at J, with 8 bases in the middle. The CDR3 spans 12 residues. Germline CDR1 reads SGHVS; CDR2 reads FQNEAQ. The CDR3 is CASSHGSYEQYF. CDR3 bases: TGTGCCAGCAGCCACGGGAGCTACGAGCAGTACTTC.

The chain recombines TRBV19 with TRBJ2-5, with TRBD1 matching over 8 bases. The J segment lost 4 bases and the V segment lost 4 bases, leaving 5 bases of the junction unmatched. The CDR3 length is 14 residues. Germline CDR1 and CDR2: LNHDA and SQIVND (reference sequence). The CDR3 nucleotides read TGTGCCAGTAGTACGCAGGGGGCTGGAGAGACCCAGTACTTC. It specifies CASSTQGAGETQYF. Supplemented by reference TRBV19 and TRBJ2-5, the full variable domain reads DGGITQSPKYLFRKEGQNVTLSCEQNLNHDAMYWYRQDPGQGLRLIYYSQIVNDFQKGDIAEGYSVSREKKESFPLTVTSAQKNPTAFYLCASSTQGAGETQYFGPGTRLLVL.

The chain combines TRBV7-9 with TRBJ2-1, with D possibly matching TRBD1 (6 bases). V lost 5 bases and J 10 bases, leaving 9 bases between the germline ends. The CDR3 sequence is 11 residues long. Germline-derived CDR1 and CDR2 are SEHNR and FQNEAQ (reference sequence). The CDR3 nucleotides are TGTGCCAGCAGCCACAGGGACGAGCAGTTCTTC. Translation gives CASSHRDEQFF. Full variable domain (rest looked up from reference TRBV7-9 and TRBJ2-1): DTGVSQNPRHKITKRGQNVTFRCDPISEHNRLYWYRQTLGQGPEFLTYFQNEAQLEKSRLLSDRFSAERPKGSFSTLEIQRTEQGDSAMYLCASSHRDEQFFGPGTRLTVL.

The chain combines TRBV19 with TRBJ2-5; 9 nucleotides agree with TRBD2. Germline V gene lookup returns CDR1 LNHDA and CDR2 SQIVND (reference sequence). This CDR3 has 15 residues. Unmatched junction bases numbered 8, after V lost 7 bases and J lost 2 bases. The CDR3 DNA reads as TGTGCCAGTACGGTCAGCGGGAGGTCACAAGAGACCCAGTACTTC. This sequence encodes CASTVSGRSQETQYF.

The chain links TRBV19 to TRBJ2-1; TRBD2 matches at 8 bases. This CDR3 region has 15 residues. Germline CDR1 LNHDA, CDR2 SQIVND (reference sequence). Trimming removed 3 bases from V and 4 bases from J; junction bases left unmatched: 5. CDR3 region: CASSIPSGSYNEQFF. CDR3 in DNA: TGTGCCAGTAGTATCCCTAGCGGGTCTTACAATGAGCAGTTCTTC.